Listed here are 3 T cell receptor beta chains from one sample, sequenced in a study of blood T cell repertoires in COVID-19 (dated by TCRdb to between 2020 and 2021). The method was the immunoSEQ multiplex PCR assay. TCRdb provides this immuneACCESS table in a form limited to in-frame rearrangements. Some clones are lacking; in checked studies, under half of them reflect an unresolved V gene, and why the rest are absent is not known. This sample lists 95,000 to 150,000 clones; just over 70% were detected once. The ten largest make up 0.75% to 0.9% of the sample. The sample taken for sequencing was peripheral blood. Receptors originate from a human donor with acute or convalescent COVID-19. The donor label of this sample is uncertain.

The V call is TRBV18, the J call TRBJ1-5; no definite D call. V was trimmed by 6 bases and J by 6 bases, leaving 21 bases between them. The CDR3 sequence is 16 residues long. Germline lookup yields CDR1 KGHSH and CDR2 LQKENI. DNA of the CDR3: TGTGCCAGCTCGGTAAATCCGGGGAATATGGGTCAGCCCCAGCATTTT. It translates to CASSVNPGNMGQPQHF.

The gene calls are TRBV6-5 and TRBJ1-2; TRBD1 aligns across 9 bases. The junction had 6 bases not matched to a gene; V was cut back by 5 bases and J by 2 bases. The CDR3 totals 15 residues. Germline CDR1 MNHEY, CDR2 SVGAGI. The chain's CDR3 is CASSPYRGRNYGYTF. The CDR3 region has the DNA TGTGCCAGCAGTCCATACAGGGGGCGCAACTATGGCTACACCTTC.

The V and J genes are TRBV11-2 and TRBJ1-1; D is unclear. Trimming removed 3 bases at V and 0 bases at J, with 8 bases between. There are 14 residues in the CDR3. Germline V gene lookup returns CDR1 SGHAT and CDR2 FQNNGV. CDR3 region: CASSFDIMNTEAFF. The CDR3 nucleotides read TGTGCCAGCAGCTTTGACATTATGAACACTGAAGCTTTCTTT.